The clone carrying this TCR beta chain was counted only a few times. Germline V gene sequence: CDR1 MDHEN, CDR2 SYDVKM. J was trimmed by 0 bases and V by 5 bases; bases with no gene match: 6. The CDR3 loop spans 15 amino acids. This entry belongs to a study of identical twins. TCRdb fed the 5' RACE reads into MiXCR, producing one record per CDR3 protein. Among about 890,000 distinct CDR3 sequences listed, 9% to 15% were seen once. These records were also assigned to another study, of yellow fever vaccine responses in identical twins.

The rearrangement uses TRBV28 and TRBJ1-2, with TRBD1 identical over 7 bases. This TCR was sampled from a woman in her late teens or twenties in good health. Material: PBMCs. The CDR3 bases are TGTGCCAGCAGTGACTGGGACAGACCTAACTATGGCTACACCTTC. It translates to CASSDWDRPNYGYTF.